This TCR beta chain is drawn from a study of T cells in tuberculosis. Study background: CD1B tetramers identified T cells specific for mycobacterial lipid GMM.

Profiling relied on immunoSEQ multiplex PCR, and the TCRdb table lists in-frame clones only, not all of them. Of 88,000 or so clones listed, approximately 91% were seen once; the top ten hold 1.9%. The germline V and J ends were trimmed by 5 bases and 2 bases, with 13 bases remaining between them. Germline V gives CDR1 SGHAT, CDR2 FQNNGV. The CDR3 spans 14 residues. Cells were sorted from thawed PBMC rested overnight and stained with GMM-loaded CD1B tetramer, viability dye and anti-CD3. The lipid loaded on the CD1B tetramers was C32 glucose monomycolate from Rhodococcus equi. Roughly 92,000 tetramer-negative cells were sorted from each donor.

Sequencing used CD1b-GMM tetramer-negative cells sorted from PBMCs. This chain connects TRBV11-2 to TRBJ2-7; D may be TRBD1 (6 bases). The clonotype comes from an adult woman with latent tuberculosis. The CDR3 DNA reads as TGTGCCAGCAGCCCGTCGACAGGAGCCTACGAGCAGTACGTC. This encodes CASSPSTGAYEQYV.